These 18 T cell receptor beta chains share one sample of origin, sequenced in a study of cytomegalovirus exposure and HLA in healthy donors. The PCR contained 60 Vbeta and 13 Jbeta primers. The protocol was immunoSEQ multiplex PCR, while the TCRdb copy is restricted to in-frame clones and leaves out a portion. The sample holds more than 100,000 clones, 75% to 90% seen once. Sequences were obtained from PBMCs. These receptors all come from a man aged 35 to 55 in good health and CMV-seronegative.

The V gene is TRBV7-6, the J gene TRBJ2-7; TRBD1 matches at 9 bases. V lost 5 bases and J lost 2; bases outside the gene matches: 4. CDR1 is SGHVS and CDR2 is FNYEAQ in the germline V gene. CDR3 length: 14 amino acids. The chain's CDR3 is CASSQRQGAYEQYF. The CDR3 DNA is TGTGCCAGCAGCCAAAGACAGGGGGCCTACGAGCAGTACTTC.

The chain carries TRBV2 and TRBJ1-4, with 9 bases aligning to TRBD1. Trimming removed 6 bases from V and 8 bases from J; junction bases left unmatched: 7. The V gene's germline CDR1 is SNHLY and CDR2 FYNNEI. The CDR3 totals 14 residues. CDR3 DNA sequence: TGTGCCAGCAGGGTGGGACAGGGCCGGGAAAAACTGTTTTTT. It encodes CASRVGQGREKLFF.

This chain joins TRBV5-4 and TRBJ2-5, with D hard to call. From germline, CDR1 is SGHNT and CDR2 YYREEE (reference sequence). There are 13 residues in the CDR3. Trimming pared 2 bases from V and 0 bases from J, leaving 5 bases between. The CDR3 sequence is CASSFTNQETQYF. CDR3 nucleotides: TGTGCCAGCAGCTTCACAAACCAAGAGACCCAGTACTTC.

The chain's CDR3 is CASSSQGGTEAFF. The CDR3 DNA reads as TGTGCCAGCAGTTCCCAGGGTGGCACTGAAGCTTTCTTT. The V and J genes are TRBV7-9 and TRBJ1-1; D possibly corresponds to TRBD1 (5 bases). V was trimmed by 6 bases and J by 4 bases, leaving 12 bases between them. The CDR3 loop spans 13 amino acids. Germline V lookup: CDR1 SEHNR, CDR2 FQNEAQ (reference sequence). Drawing the rest from reference TRBV7-9 and TRBJ1-1, the complete variable domain is DTGVSQNPRHKITKRGQNVTFRCDPISEHNRLYWYRQTLGQGPEFLTYFQNEAQLEKSRLLSDRFSAERPKGSFSTLEIQRTEQGDSAMYLCASSSQGGTEAFFGQGTRLTVV.

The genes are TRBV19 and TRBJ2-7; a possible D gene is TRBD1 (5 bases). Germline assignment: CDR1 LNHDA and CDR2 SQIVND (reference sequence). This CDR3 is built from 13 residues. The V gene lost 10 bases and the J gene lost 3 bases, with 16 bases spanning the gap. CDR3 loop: CATSAGPNYEQYF. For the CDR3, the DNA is TGTGCCACCTCGGCAGGGCCGAACTACGAGCAGTACTTC.

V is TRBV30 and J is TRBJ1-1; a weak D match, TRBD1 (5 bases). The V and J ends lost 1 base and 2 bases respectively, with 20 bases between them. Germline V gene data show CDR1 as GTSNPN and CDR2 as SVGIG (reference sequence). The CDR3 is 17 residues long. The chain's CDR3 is CAWSANPGVGKNTEAFF. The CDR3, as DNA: TGTGCCTGGAGTGCCAACCCGGGGGTCGGGAAAAACACTGAAGCTTTCTTT.

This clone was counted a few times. CDR3 sequence (DNA): TGTGCCAGCTCACGGGGACTAGCGGGGTACTCTGGGGCCAACGTCCTGACTTTC. It encodes CASSRGLAGYSGANVLTF. The V gene is TRBV18, the J gene TRBJ2-6; 13 nucleotides agree with TRBD2. CDR1 is KGHSH and CDR2 is LQKENI in the germline V gene. V lost 4 bases, J lost 0 bases, and 3 bases stayed unmatched. The CDR3 length is 18 residues.

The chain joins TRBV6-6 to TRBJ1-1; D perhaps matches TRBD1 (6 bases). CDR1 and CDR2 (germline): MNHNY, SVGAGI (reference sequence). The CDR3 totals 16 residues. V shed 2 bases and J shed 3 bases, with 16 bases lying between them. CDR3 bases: TGTGCCAGCAGTTACCCTCGGGGGGGCTCGTACACTGAAGCTTTCTTT. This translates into CASSYPRGGSYTEAFF.

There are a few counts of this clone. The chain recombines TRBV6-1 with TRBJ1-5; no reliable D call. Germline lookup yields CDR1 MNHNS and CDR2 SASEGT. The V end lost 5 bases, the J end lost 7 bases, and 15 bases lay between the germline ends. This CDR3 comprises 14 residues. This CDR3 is CASSMAMVPQPQHF. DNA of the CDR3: TGTGCCAGCAGTATGGCCATGGTGCCACAGCCCCAGCATTTT.

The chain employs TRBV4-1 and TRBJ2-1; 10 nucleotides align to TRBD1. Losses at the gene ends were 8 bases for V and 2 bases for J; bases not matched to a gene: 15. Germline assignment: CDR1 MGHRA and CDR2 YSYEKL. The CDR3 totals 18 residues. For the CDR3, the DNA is TGCGCCAGCGGGATCCGGGACAGGGGAGGAAATGCCTACAATGAGCAGTTCTTC. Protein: CASGIRDRGGNAYNEQFF.

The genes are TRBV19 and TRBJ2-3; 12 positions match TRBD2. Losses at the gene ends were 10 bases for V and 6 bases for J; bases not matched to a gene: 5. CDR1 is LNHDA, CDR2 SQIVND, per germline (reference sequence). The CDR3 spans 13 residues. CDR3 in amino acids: CATTSGGWDTQYF. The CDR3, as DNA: TGTGCCACGACTAGCGGGGGATGGGATACGCAGTATTTT.

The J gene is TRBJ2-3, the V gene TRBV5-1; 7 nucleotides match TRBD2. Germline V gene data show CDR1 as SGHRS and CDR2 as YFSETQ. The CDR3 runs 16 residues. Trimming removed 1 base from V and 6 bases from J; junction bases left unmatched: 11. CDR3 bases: TGCGCCAGCAGCTTGACACCTAGCGGTCGTGGGGATACGCAGTATTTT. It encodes CASSLTPSGRGDTQYF.

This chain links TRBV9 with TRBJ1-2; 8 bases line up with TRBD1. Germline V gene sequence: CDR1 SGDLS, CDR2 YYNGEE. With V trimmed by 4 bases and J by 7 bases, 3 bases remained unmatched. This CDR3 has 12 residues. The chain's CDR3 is CASSSQGGGYTF. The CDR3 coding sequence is TGTGCCAGCAGCTCACAGGGGGGTGGCTACACCTTC.

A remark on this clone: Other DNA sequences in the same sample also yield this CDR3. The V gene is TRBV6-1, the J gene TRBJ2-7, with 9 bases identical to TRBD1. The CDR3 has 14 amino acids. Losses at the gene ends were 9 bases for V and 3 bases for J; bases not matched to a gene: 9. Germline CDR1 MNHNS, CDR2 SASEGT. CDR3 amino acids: CASRPGQGIYEQYF. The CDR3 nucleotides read TGTGCCAGTAGGCCGGGACAGGGTATCTACGAGCAGTACTTC.

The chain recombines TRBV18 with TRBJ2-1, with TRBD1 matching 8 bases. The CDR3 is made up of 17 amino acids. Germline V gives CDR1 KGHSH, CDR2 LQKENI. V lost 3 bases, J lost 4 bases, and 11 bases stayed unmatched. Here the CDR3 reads CASSPGFRGLGYNEQFF. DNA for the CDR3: TGTGCCAGCTCACCGGGTTTCAGGGGGCTAGGTTACAATGAGCAGTTCTTC.

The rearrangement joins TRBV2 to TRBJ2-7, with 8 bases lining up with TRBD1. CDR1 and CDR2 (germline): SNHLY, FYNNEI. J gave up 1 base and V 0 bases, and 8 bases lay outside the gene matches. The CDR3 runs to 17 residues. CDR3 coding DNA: TGTGCCAGCAGTGAAGCAGTCGTAAGGACAGGGTCCTACGAGCAGTACTTC. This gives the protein CASSEAVVRTGSYEQYF. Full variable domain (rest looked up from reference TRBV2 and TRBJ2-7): EPEVTQTPSHQVTQMGQEVILRCVPISNHLYFYWYRQILGQKVEFLVSFYNNEISEKSEIFDDQFSVERPDGSNFTLKIRSTKLEDSAMYFCASSEAVVRTGSYEQYFGPGTRLTVT.

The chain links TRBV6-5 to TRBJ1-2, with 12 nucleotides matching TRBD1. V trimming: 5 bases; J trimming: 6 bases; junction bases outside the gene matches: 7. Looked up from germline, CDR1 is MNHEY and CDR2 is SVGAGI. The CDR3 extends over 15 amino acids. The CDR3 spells CASSPPGTGGDGYTF. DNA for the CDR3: TGTGCCAGCAGTCCCCCCGGGACAGGGGGCGATGGCTACACCTTC.

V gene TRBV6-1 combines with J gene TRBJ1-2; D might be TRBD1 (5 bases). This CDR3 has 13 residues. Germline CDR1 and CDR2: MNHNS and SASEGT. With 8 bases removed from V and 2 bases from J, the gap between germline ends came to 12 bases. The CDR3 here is CASFSDSNYGYTF. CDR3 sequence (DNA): TGTGCCAGCTTTTCCGACAGCAACTATGGCTACACCTTC.